A selection of T cell receptor beta chains follows, all from one sample in a study of shared clonotypes between healthy human individuals. TCRdb's table, derived via immunoSEQ multiplex PCR, lists solely in-frame clones and lacks some. Of around 1.9 million clones detected, 85% to 95% appear once; the ten largest clones hold more than 1.5%. What was sequenced was naive CD8+ T cells from PBMCs. The source of these receptors is a man between 18 and 29 years old in good health. Some clones in this sample may be carry-over from other donors' samples. The CDR3 runs from the conserved cysteine through the conserved F or W. The D gene is left open where the match is weak. The size entry is marked missing in some rows and otherwise reads once, few, many or a size class.

d_call,j_call,v_call,clone_size,cdr3_aa,cdr3_nt
NA,TRBJ2-5,TRBV19,NA,CASSITGSHETQYF,TGTGCCAGTAGTATCACGGGGTCTCACGAGACCCAGTACTTC
TRBD2,TRBJ2-3,TRBV27,NA,CASSLLASGHTQYF,TGTGCCAGCAGTTTATTGGCTAGCGGACATACGCAGTATTTT
NA,TRBJ1-2,TRBV6-1,NA,CASSEAGRLNRDNGYTF,TGTGCCAGCAGTGAAGCGGGGCGATTAAACAGGGATAATGGCTACACCTTC
TRBD1,TRBJ2-7,TRBV18,NA,CASSPNPGQGVYEQYF,TGTGCCAGCTCACCTAATCCGGGACAGGGGGTTTACGAGCAGTACTTC
TRBD2,TRBJ2-1,TRBV7-9,few,CASSLALAGGLFF,TGTGCCAGCAGCTTAGCGCTGGCGGGAGGGTTGTTCTTC
NA,TRBJ1-1,TRBV7-3,NA,CASSLGSRGTEAFF,TGTGCCAGCAGCTTAGGGTCCAGGGGTACTGAAGCTTTCTTT
NA,TRBJ2-7,TRBV2,NA,CASSPAGGNEQYF,TGTGCCAGCAGTCCCGCAGGGGGGAACGAGCAGTACTTC
NA,TRBJ2-7,TRBV7-9,NA,CASSLGVVSSYEQYF,TGTGCCAGCAGCTTAGGGGTGGTCAGCTCCTACGAGCAGTACTTC
TRBD2,TRBJ2-1,TRBV5-4,NA,CASSLGLAGGNNEQFF,TGTGCCAGCAGCTTGGGACTAGCGGGAGGAAACAATGAGCAGTTCTTC
TRBD1,TRBJ2-7,TRBV4-1,NA,CASSQVTGGLTYEQYF,TGCGCCAGCAGCCAAGTAACAGGGGGCTTAACCTACGAGCAGTACTTC
NA,TRBJ2-4,TRBV4-3,NA,CASSQGWGYSIDAKNIQYF,TGCGCCAGCAGCCAAGGATGGGGGTACAGCATCGACGCCAAAAACATTCAGTACTTC
NA,TRBJ2-7,TRBV2,NA,CASSELLRQHEQYF,TGTGCCAGCAGTGAATTGCTTCGGCAGCACGAGCAGTACTTC
NA,TRBJ1-1,TRBV5-6,NA,CASRLTSSTEAFF,TGTGCCAGCAGGCTTACCTCTTCCACTGAAGCTTTCTTT
TRBD2,TRBJ2-1,TRBV11-2,NA,CASSLSSGTGYNEQFF,TGTGCCAGCAGCTTATCTAGCGGGACCGGATACAATGAGCAGTTCTTC
TRBD2,TRBJ2-1,TRBV7-6,NA,CASSLGGTTYNEQFF,TGTGCCAGCAGCTTAGGTGGGACTACGTACAATGAGCAGTTCTTC
NA,TRBJ1-1,TRBV9,NA,CASSVAARQNTEAFF,TGTGCCAGCAGCGTAGCGGCCAGGCAGAACACTGAAGCTTTCTTT
TRBD1,TRBJ2-3,TRBV5-6,NA,CASSLSVTGATDTQYF,TGTGCCAGCAGCTTGTCCGTGACAGGGGCCACAGATACGCAGTATTTT
NA,TRBJ2-5,TRBV5-5,NA,CASSRGLPGETQYF,TGTGCCAGCAGCCGGGGGTTACCAGGAGAGACCCAGTACTTC
NA,TRBJ2-1,TRBV9,NA,CASSVVSGNEQFF,TGTGCCAGCAGCGTAGTTAGCGGCAATGAGCAGTTCTTC
NA,TRBJ1-1,TRBV6-5,NA,CASSYRGVPEAFF,TGTGCCAGCAGTTACCGAGGGGTCCCTGAAGCTTTCTTT
NA,TRBJ1-4,TRBV29-1,NA,CSAGNHIAATNEKLFF,TGCAGCGCCGGCAACCATATCGCTGCAACTAATGAAAAACTGTTTTTT
NA,TRBJ2-7,TRBV2,NA,CASGGVSYEQYF,TGTGCCAGCGGCGGGGTCTCCTACGAGCAGTACTTC
NA,TRBJ2-5,TRBV2,NA,CASLRSRLGIEETQYF,TGTGCCAGCCTACGCAGTCGGTTAGGCATTGAAGAGACCCAGTACTTC
NA,TRBJ2-1,TRBV18,NA,CASSHAGWDEQFF,TGTGCCAGCTCACACGCTGGGTGGGATGAGCAGTTCTTC
TRBD1,TRBJ2-7,TRBV19,NA,CASSFGQVHVYEQYF,TGTGCCAGTAGTTTCGGACAGGTCCACGTCTACGAGCAGTACTTC
TRBD1,TRBJ1-5,TRBV28,NA,CASSTPGTGSGQPQHF,TGTGCCAGCAGTACGCCCGGGACAGGGAGCGGGCAGCCCCAGCATTTT
NA,TRBJ2-2,TRBV9,NA,CASSVGSRGELFF,TGTGCCAGCAGCGTAGGTTCTCGCGGGGAGCTGTTTTTT
TRBD2,TRBJ2-7,TRBV10-3,NA,CAISESTSYSYEQYF,TGTGCCATCAGTGAGTCGACTAGCTACTCCTACGAGCAGTACTTC
NA,TRBJ1-2,TRBV10-3,NA,CAISEITDANYGYTF,TGTGCCATCAGTGAGATAACAGATGCTAACTATGGCTACACCTTC
NA,TRBJ1-2,TRBV19,NA,CASIHPRVMTPLNYGYTF,TGTGCCAGTATCCACCCCAGGGTGATGACCCCTCTGAACTATGGCTACACCTTC
TRBD1,TRBJ1-4,TRBV11-2,NA,CASSSQGANEKLFF,TGTGCCAGCAGCTCACAGGGGGCAAATGAAAAACTGTTTTTT
NA,TRBJ2-1,TRBV6-5,NA,CASSYAEGLLDEQFF,TGTGCCAGCAGTTACGCGGAGGGCCTTCTTGATGAGCAGTTCTTC
TRBD1,TRBJ2-5,TRBV10-3,NA,CAIRKDRGEGETQYF,TGTGCCATCAGGAAGGACAGGGGGGAGGGAGAGACCCAGTACTTC